Each of the 24 T cell receptor beta chains below was sequenced from the same sample in a study of blood T cell repertoires in COVID-19. Libraries were prepared by immunoSEQ multiplex PCR; TCRdb keeps only in-frame clonotypes and omits some of them. The profile shows approximately 280,000 clones, 75% to 90% of them singletons. The sample comprised PBMCs or T cells enriched from blood (not recorded which). The receptors were sampled from a woman aged 45-65 years who had recovered from COVID-19.

The chain couples TRBV2 to TRBJ1-6; maybe TRBD1 (5 bases). Germline CDR1 reads SNHLY; CDR2 reads FYNNEI. This CDR3 spans 14 amino acids. Trimming took off 5 bases at V and 10 bases at J, with 15 bases between the two ends. The CDR3: CASSRGVEGSPLHF. DNA for the CDR3: TGTGCCAGCAGTCGAGGGGTGGAGGGGTCACCCCTCCACTTT.

The chain employs TRBV7-2 and TRBJ1-4; D ambiguous. Trimming shortened V by 5 bases and J by 0 bases, and 10 bases separated the two germline ends. Looked up from germline, CDR1 is SGHTA and CDR2 is FQGNSA. CDR3 size: 15 residues. CDR3 in DNA: TGTGCCAGCAGCAAACAAGTTGCAACTAATGAAAAACTGTTTTTT. As protein: CASSKQVATNEKLFF.

V usage is TRBV7-2 and J usage is TRBJ1-2, with 9 bases lining up with TRBD1. Per the germline V gene, CDR1 is SGHTA and CDR2 is FQGNSA. CDR3 size: 16 residues. V shed 5 bases and J 1 base; nucleotides not matched to a gene: 8. CDR3: CASSPNRDRVNYGYTF. Here the CDR3 DNA reads TGTGCCAGCAGCCCTAACAGGGACAGGGTTAACTATGGCTACACCTTC.

The CDR3: CAIAGTDNQPQHF. CDR3 nucleotide sequence: TGTGCCATTGCCGGGACAGATAATCAGCCCCAGCATTTT. The chain employs TRBV6-6 and TRBJ1-5, with TRBD1 matching over 7 bases. There are 13 residues in the CDR3. The germline CDR1 and CDR2 sequences are MNHNY and SVGAGI (reference sequence). V shed 10 bases and J 4 bases; nucleotides not matched to a gene: 7.

The rearrangement joins TRBV5-1 to TRBJ2-2, with a possible D match to TRBD2 (5 bases). Germline CDR1 reads SGHRS; CDR2 reads YFSETQ. The CDR3 spans 15 residues. V lost 4 bases to trimming and J lost 5 bases, with 15 bases between them. CDR3 in DNA: TGCGCCAGCAGCCTGGATGAGGGAAGTACCGGGGAGCTGTTTTTT. Translating it yields CASSLDEGSTGELFF. Supplemented by reference TRBV5-1 and TRBJ2-2, the full variable domain reads KAGVTQTPRYLIKTRGQQVTLSCSPISGHRSVSWYQQTPGQGLQFLFEYFSETQRNKGNFPGRFSGRQFSNSRSEMNVSTLELGDSALYLCASSLDEGSTGELFFGEGSRLTVL.

Notes on this clone: Different DNA sequences within this sample yield the same CDR3. This chain's CDR3 is CASSLGTGSQPQHF. Here the CDR3 DNA reads TGTGCCAGCAGCTTAGGGACAGGGAGTCAGCCCCAGCATTTT. The genes are TRBV7-8 and TRBJ1-5; 8 nucleotides agree with TRBD1. Per germline, CDR1 SGHVS and CDR2 FQNEAQ. Trimming at V came to 1 base and at J to 6 bases, leaving 2 bases not matched to a gene. The CDR3 runs 14 residues. The variable domain in full, completed from reference TRBV7-8 and TRBJ1-5, reads GAGVSQSPRYKVAKRGQDVALRCDPISGHVSLFWYQQALGQGPEFLTYFQNEAQLDKSGLPSDRFFAERPEGSVSTLKIQRTQQEDSAVYLCASSLGTGSQPQHFGDGTRLSIL.

The rearrangement links TRBV2 to TRBJ1-1; the match to TRBD1 covers 7 bases. CDR1 is SNHLY, CDR2 FYNNEI, per germline. The V and J ends lost 5 bases and 4 bases, in that order; junction bases with no gene match: 7. CDR3 length equals 14 residues. The DNA of the CDR3 is TGTGCCAGCAGTAGACAGGGTCGTGGCACTGAAGCTTTCTTT. It yields the protein CASSRQGRGTEAFF.

The V call is TRBV24-1, the J call TRBJ2-1; weak D call: TRBD1 (5 bases). Trimming removed 1 base from V and 2 bases from J, with 14 bases in between. The CDR3 length is 17 residues. Germline CDR1 reads KGHDR; CDR2 reads SFDVKD. The CDR3 DNA reads TGTGCCACCAGTGATTTACCCCGCGACAGCCCCTACAATGAGCAGTTCTTC. It specifies CATSDLPRDSPYNEQFF.

This chain connects TRBV4-2 to TRBJ1-1; 7 nucleotides agree with TRBD1. The CDR3 is made up of 15 amino acids. With V trimmed by 0 bases and J by 0 bases, 1 base remained unmatched. Germline assignment: CDR1 LGHNA and CDR2 YNFKEQ. The chain's CDR3 is CASSQERGLNTEAFF. The CDR3 DNA is TGTGCCAGCAGCCAAGAAAGGGGGCTGAACACTGAAGCTTTCTTT.

The chain joins TRBV4-3 to TRBJ2-7; weak D call: TRBD2 (5 bases). The germline V and J ends were trimmed by 1 base and 4 bases, with 14 bases remaining between them. The CDR3 is 15 residues long. CDR1 and CDR2 from the germline V gene are LGHNA and YSLEER. CDR3 DNA: TGCGCCAGCAGCCAAGTGTCGAGACGGGGTTACGAGCAGTACTTC. Protein sequence: CASSQVSRRGYEQYF.

For the CDR3, the DNA is TGCAGCGTTGGACTCAGTTTCGGAAACACCATATATTTT. It encodes CSVGLSFGNTIYF. The V and J genes are TRBV29-1 and TRBJ1-3; D is undetermined. Germline CDR1 reads SQVTM; CDR2 reads ANQGSEA. The CDR3 length is 13 residues. Deletions cut 4 bases from V and 4 bases from J, with 11 bases between. Combining the CDR3 with reference TRBV29-1 and TRBJ1-3 gives the whole variable domain SAVISQKPSRDICQRGTSLTIQCQVDSQVTMMFWYRQQPGQSLTLIATANQGSEATYESGFVIDKFPISRPNLTFSTLTVSNMSPEDSSIYLCSVGLSFGNTIYFGEGSWLTVV.

CDR3 in amino acids: CASSRQLLNNEQFF. Written as DNA, the CDR3 is TGTGCCAGCAGTCGACAACTTCTGAACAATGAGCAGTTCTTC. This chain connects TRBV6-5 to TRBJ2-1; no definite D call. The germline CDR1 and CDR2 sequences are MNHEY and SVGAGI. The CDR3 consists of 14 residues. Trimming removed 5 bases from V and 5 bases from J, with 13 bases in between.

The rearrangement joins TRBV23-1 to TRBJ1-4, with TRBD1 matching 9 bases. TRBV23-1 is an ORF; its function is uncertain. This CDR3 has 17 amino acids. The V segment lost 3 bases and the J segment 8 bases; nucleotides outside the gene matches: 13. The CDR3 DNA is TGCGCCAGCAGTCAGGGACAGGGAGAGCCTTTGGGCGAAAAACTGTTTTTT. Protein: CASSQGQGEPLGEKLFF.

The chain carries TRBV30 and TRBJ1-1; D might be TRBD1 (5 bases). The V gene's germline CDR1 is GTSNPN and CDR2 SVGIG (reference sequence). The CDR3 extends over 16 amino acids. The V end was cut by 4 bases, the J end by 1 base, with 19 bases between. CDR3 sequence reads: CAWILGRAERNTEAFF. CDR3 in DNA: TGTGCCTGGATTCTCGGCAGGGCAGAGAGGAACACTGAAGCTTTCTTT. Looking up the rest from reference TRBV30 and TRBJ1-1 gives the full variable domain: SQTIHQWPATLVQPVGSPLSLECTVEGTSNPNLYWYRQAAGRGLQLLFYSVGIGQISSEVPQNLSASRPQDRQFILSSKKLLLSDSGFYLCAWILGRAERNTEAFFGQGTRLTVV.

J is TRBJ1-2 and V is TRBV10-2, with 8 bases identical to TRBD1. This CDR3 is 13 amino acids long. The J segment lost 3 bases and the V segment lost 7 bases, leaving 4 bases of the junction unmatched. Looked up from germline, CDR1 is WSHSY and CDR2 is SAAADI. The CDR3 nucleotides read TGCGCCAGCACCCCGACAGGGGACTATGGCTACACCTTC. Translated, it gives CASTPTGDYGYTF.

V gene TRBV28 combines with J gene TRBJ1-6, with TRBD1 as a possible D gene (6 bases). The CDR3 is made up of 15 amino acids. The germline gives CDR1 MDHEN, CDR2 SYDVKM. V lost 2 bases, J lost 4 bases, and 9 bases lay in between. The CDR3 DNA follows: TGTGCCAGCAGTTTAGAGGGGGGGTATAATTCACCCCTCCACTTT. Its protein is CASSLEGGYNSPLHF. The full variable domain, completed using reference TRBV28 and TRBJ1-6, is DVKVTQSSRYLVKRTGEKVFLECVQDMDHENMFWYRQDPGLGLRLIYFSYDVKMKEKGDIPEGYSVSREKKERFSLILESASTNQTSMYLCASSLEGGYNSPLHFGNGTRLTVT.

The CDR3 bases are TGTGCCTGGAGTGCCCCACGGGGCGGGGCGGAAGCTAACTATGGCTACACCTTC. Residues: CAWSAPRGGAEANYGYTF. This sequence joins TRBV30 and TRBJ1-2, with D perhaps matching TRBD1 (5 bases). Trimming took off 1 base at V and 0 bases at J, with 21 bases between the two ends. Germline CDR1 reads GTSNPN; CDR2 reads SVGIG (reference sequence). This CDR3 has 18 amino acids. Full variable domain (missing parts from reference TRBV30 and TRBJ1-2): SQTIHQWPATLVQPVGSPLSLECTVEGTSNPNLYWYRQAAGRGLQLLFYSVGIGQISSEVPQNLSASRPQDRQFILSSKKLLLSDSGFYLCAWSAPRGGAEANYGYTFGSGTRLTVV.

The rearrangement joins TRBV5-1 to TRBJ2-1, with D possibly matching TRBD1 (6 bases). The V end was cut by 1 base, the J end by 5 bases, with 19 bases between. CDR3 length equals 17 residues. Per germline, CDR1 SGHRS and CDR2 YFSETQ. The CDR3 sequence: CASSLWSGTTKNNEQFF. CDR3 bases: TGCGCCAGCAGCTTGTGGTCGGGGACAACCAAAAACAATGAGCAGTTCTTC.

The chain has TRBV6-5 and TRBJ1-2, with D possibly TRBD1 on 6 matching bases. Germline CDR1 is MNHEY and CDR2 is SVGAGI. The CDR3 loop spans 14 amino acids. Trimming left V 2 bases short and J 3 bases short, with 10 bases between. CDR3 bases: TGTGCCAGCAGTTACGGGCAGGGGTACTATGGCTACACCTTC. It codes for CASSYGQGYYGYTF.

This clone has only one observation. The rearrangement uses TRBV7-9 and TRBJ2-7; unclear D gene. Trimming shortened V by 0 bases and J by 3 bases, and 6 bases separated the two germline ends. Per germline, CDR1 SEHNR and CDR2 FQNEAQ (reference sequence). The CDR3 has 13 residues. The CDR3 coding sequence is TGTGCCAGCAGCTTAGCGGTTAGCTACGAGCAGTACTTC. Translated, it gives CASSLAVSYEQYF.

The chain joins TRBV19 to TRBJ2-5, with 8 positions matching TRBD1. CDR1 LNHDA and CDR2 SQIVND come from the germline V gene (reference sequence). V lost 1 base to trimming and J lost 4 bases; unmatched junction nucleotides: 5. This CDR3 has 15 amino acids. This CDR3 is CASSIGTGTRETQYF. The DNA for the CDR3 is TGTGCCAGTAGTATAGGGACAGGGACTCGAGAGACCCAGTACTTC.

The chain uses TRBV5-1 and TRBJ2-3; possible D gene TRBD1, 6 bases. Trimming took off 5 bases at V and 0 bases at J, with 10 bases between the two ends. Germline values: CDR1 SGHRS, CDR2 YFSETQ. The length of the CDR3 is 14 residues. As DNA, the CDR3 is TGCGCCAGCAGTTATCAGGGGAGCACAGATACGCAGTATTTT. It codes for CASSYQGSTDTQYF. Full variable domain (outside the CDR3, taken from reference TRBV5-1 and TRBJ2-3): KAGVTQTPRYLIKTRGQQVTLSCSPISGHRSVSWYQQTPGQGLQFLFEYFSETQRNKGNFPGRFSGRQFSNSRSEMNVSTLELGDSALYLCASSYQGSTDTQYFGPGTRLTVL.

V is TRBV19 and J is TRBJ1-3; no firm D call. This CDR3 spans 15 amino acids. The germline V and J ends were trimmed by 3 bases and 0 bases, with 9 bases remaining between them. Germline V gene data show CDR1 as LNHDA and CDR2 as SQIVND (reference sequence). CDR3: CASSMGSHSGNTIYF. CDR3 sequence (DNA): TGTGCCAGTAGTATGGGCAGCCACTCTGGAAACACCATATATTTT.

This clone has more than one count but fewer than ten. The chain employs TRBV7-6 and TRBJ2-3; 8 nucleotides align to TRBD2. The ends lost 1 base at V and 3 bases at J; junction bases unmatched: 3. From germline, CDR1 is SGHVS and CDR2 FNYEAQ. CDR3 length: 15 residues. CDR3 sequence reads: CASSLGAGGTDTQYF. CDR3 sequence (DNA): TGTGCCAGCAGCTTAGGGGCGGGAGGAACAGATACGCAGTATTTT.